These 17 T cell receptor beta chains were all obtained from the same sample, sequenced in a study. Treg sorting used a CD4+CD25+CD127-/low gate. MiXCR, applied by TCRdb to the 5' RACE reads, yields one record per CDR3 protein. The sample carries over 45,000 distinct CDR3 sequences, less than 30% recorded once. The sample taken for sequencing was tumor-infiltrating Tregs sorted from the breast tumor. These TCRs come from a female donor with breast cancer.

The gene calls are TRBV24-1 and TRBJ2-5; TRBD1 matches at 9 bases. This CDR3 is built from 17 residues. J was trimmed by 2 bases and V by 4 bases; bases with no gene match: 10. CDR1 and CDR2 from the germline V gene are KGHDR and SFDVKD. CDR3 nucleotides: TGTGCCACCAGTGACTCCCCTGGACAGGGGACTCAAGAGACCCAGTACTTC. Encoded protein: CATSDSPGQGTQETQYF.

CDR3 sequence (DNA): TGCGCCAGCAGCCAAGTGCCCCTTGGACGACATGGGGAGCAGTACTTC. Amino acids: CASSQVPLGRHGEQYF. This sequence joins TRBV4-1 and TRBJ2-7, with D unclear. The CDR3 is made up of 16 amino acids. Germline values: CDR1 MGHRA, CDR2 YSYEKL. V was clipped by 1 base and J by 7 bases, with 20 bases between them.

This clonotype has just a few counts. V and J are TRBV7-9 and TRBJ1-2; D remains unclear. Between the trimmed V and J ends, which lost 3 bases and 7 bases, there was a span of 15 bases. Germline V gives CDR1 SEHNR, CDR2 FQNEAQ (reference sequence). The CDR3 sequence is 14 residues long. CDR3 amino acids: CASSFFSGSGGYTF. CDR3 coding DNA: TGTGCCAGCAGCTTTTTTTCAGGATCGGGTGGCTACACCTTC.

This rearrangement joins TRBV6-2 or TRBV6-3 to TRBJ1-1; D unresolved. The CDR3 runs to 14 residues. Germline V gene lookup returns CDR1 MNHEY and CDR2 SVGEGT. V was cut by 6 bases and J by 3 bases, with 14 bases left in between. The CDR3, as DNA: TGTGCCAGCAGCTTGGCTTCTGTGGACACTGAAGCTTTCTTT. Translating gives CASSLASVDTEAFF.

This clonotype has just a few counts. V gene TRBV4-2 combines with J gene TRBJ1-5; D is undetermined. Trimming took off 0 bases at V and 9 bases at J, with 12 bases between the two ends. This CDR3 comprises 14 residues. Germline V CDR1 and CDR2: LGHNA, YNFKEQ. CDR3 region: CASSQEVQTLPQHF. The CDR3 DNA sequence: TGTGCCAGCAGCCAAGAGGTCCAAACGCTGCCCCAGCATTTT.

This clonotype was detected ten times or more. The chain is built from TRBV5-1 and TRBJ2-6; D possibly uses TRBD1 or TRBD2 (5 bases each). The CDR3 runs 15 residues. V lost 6 bases and J 0 bases, leaving 10 bases between the germline ends. CDR1 and CDR2 (germline): SGHRS, YFSETQ. In nucleotides, the CDR3 is TGCGCCAGCAACTGGGACCTCTCTGGGGCCAACGTCCTGACTTTC. Amino acids: CASNWDLSGANVLTF.

The V gene is TRBV6-1, the J gene TRBJ2-3, with 13 bases matching TRBD2. V shed 6 bases and J 6 bases; nucleotides not matched to a gene: 6. This CDR3 is 15 amino acids long. CDR1 is MNHNS, CDR2 SASEGT, per germline. The CDR3 region is CASSRTSGGWDTQYF. The CDR3 DNA reads as TGTGCCAGCAGCCGGACTAGCGGGGGTTGGGATACGCAGTATTTT.

This clonotype has only a few counts. This rearrangement joins TRBV28 to TRBJ1-2; 7 bases align to TRBD1. CDR3 size: 13 residues. After removal of 4 bases from V and 6 bases from J, the junction contained 5 bases not matched to a gene. CDR1 is MDHEN and CDR2 is SYDVKM in the germline V gene. CDR3 region: CASSSGQLNGYTF. In nucleotides, the CDR3 is TGTGCCAGCAGTTCGGGACAGTTGAATGGCTACACCTTC.

The V gene is TRBV4-2, the J gene TRBJ2-5; D possibly corresponds to TRBD2 (6 bases). Between the trimmed V and J ends, which lost 0 bases and 1 base, there was a span of 12 bases. CDR1 and CDR2 from the germline V gene are LGHNA and YNFKEQ. The CDR3 has 16 amino acids. The CDR3 region has the DNA TGTGCCAGCAGCCAAGATCACAACGGGGGCCAAGAGACCCAGTACTTC. It is translated as CASSQDHNGGQETQYF.

This clonotype came up many times. This chain joins TRBV20-1 and TRBJ2-7; 10 positions match TRBD1. The CDR3 consists of 15 residues. The ends lost 3 bases at V and 3 bases at J; junction bases unmatched: 8. CDR1 is DFQATT, CDR2 SNEGSKA, per germline (reference sequence). CDR3: CSASSTGTGVYEQYF. The DNA for the CDR3 is TGCAGTGCTAGCTCCACCGGGACAGGGGTCTACGAGCAGTACTTC.

On this clonotype itself: One junction end disagrees with the germline gene, perhaps due to a read error. The rearrangement links TRBV7-7 to TRBJ2-7; 9 bases align to TRBD1. The CDR3 runs to 14 residues. Germline-derived CDR1 and CDR2 are SSHAT and FNYEAQ (reference sequence). The CDR3 DNA reads as TGTGCTAGCAGCGCCGGGACAGGGAAGGGAGAGCAGTACTTC. This encodes CASSAGTGKGEQYF.

The genes are TRBV7-9 and TRBJ2-7; no reliable D call. The V and J ends lost 3 bases and 0 bases respectively, with 9 bases between them. The V gene's germline CDR1 is SEHNR and CDR2 FQNEAQ (reference sequence). The CDR3 length is 14 residues. The chain's CDR3 is CASSLTPSSYEQYF. The CDR3 DNA reads TGTGCCAGCAGCTTGACACCGAGCTCCTACGAGCAGTACTTC.

The chain couples TRBV4-2 to TRBJ1-2, with 7 nucleotides matching TRBD1. The CDR3 covers 16 residues. Germline V lookup: CDR1 LGHNA, CDR2 YNFKEQ. V was clipped by 4 bases and J by 4 bases; unmatched bases: 12. CDR3 region: CASSPGQRQGPYGYTF. The CDR3 DNA sequence: TGTGCCAGCAGCCCAGGGCAAAGACAGGGACCCTATGGCTACACCTTC.

This clonotype has more than one count but fewer than ten. This chain connects TRBV7-9 to TRBJ2-2, with 7 bases aligning to TRBD1. This CDR3 has 13 residues. CDR1 is SEHNR and CDR2 is FQNEAQ in the germline V gene (reference sequence). Trimming cost V 6 bases and J 5 bases; bases outside gene matches: 3. The CDR3 sequence: CASRGQSTGELFF. For the CDR3, the DNA is TGTGCCAGCAGGGGACAGTCGACCGGGGAGCTGTTTTTT.

On this clonotype itself: At one end the junction does not follow the germline gene, possibly because of a read error. V and J are TRBV24-1 and TRBJ2-3; the match to TRBD2 covers 7 bases. This CDR3 comprises 14 residues. Germline V gene sequence: CDR1 KGHDR, CDR2 SFDVKD. Here the CDR3 reads CTTSDPTSTDTQYF. The CDR3 DNA sequence: TGTACCACCAGTGATCCGACTAGCACAGATACACAGTATTTT.

In its sample, this clonotype was seen many times. This chain joins TRBV7-3 and TRBJ2-3; weak D call: TRBD2 (6 bases). V was shortened by 0 bases and J by 10 bases, with 14 bases between the two germline ends. In germline, CDR1 is SGHTA, CDR2 FQGTGA. This CDR3 is built from 14 residues. CDR3 residues: CASSLTTGVGPQYF. DNA of the CDR3: TGTGCCAGCAGCTTAACTACGGGGGTGGGTCCGCAGTATTTT.

This clonotype was picked up a small number of times. The J gene is TRBJ2-7, the V gene TRBV3-1, with TRBD1 matching over 7 bases. The CDR3 has 15 residues. Trimming cost V 0 bases and J 6 bases; bases outside gene matches: 8. In germline, CDR1 is LGHDT, CDR2 YNNKEL (reference sequence). The CDR3 bases are TGTGCCAGCAGCCAAGATTTGGACAGGTCTGGCGAGCAGTACTTC. Its protein product is CASSQDLDRSGEQYF.